This is a list of T cell receptor beta chains from one sample in a study of cytomegalovirus exposure and HLA in healthy donors. The data were produced by immunoSEQ multiplex PCR, yet TCRdb's version contains in-frame clones alone and is incomplete. The sample records nearly 200,000 clones, approximately 80% being singletons. Sequencing was done on a sample of PBMCs. These receptors were taken from a boy aged 2 to 10 in good health and CMV-seronegative. The CDR3 runs from the conserved cysteine through the conserved F or W. The order of the fields is D gene, J gene, CDR3 length, clone size, V gene, CDR3 DNA, CDR3 protein. A D gene is named only where the DNA matches it firmly. Clone sizes are given selectively: once, few, many, or a class where the clone is expanded.

.,TRBJ1-2,15,few,TRBV5-4,TGTGCCAGCAGCTTGACTTCTACAGGGAACTATGGCTACACCTTC,CASSLTSTGNYGYTF
TRBD2,TRBJ2-5,15,.,TRBV5-1,TGCGCCAGCAGCGGGGGGGGACTGGCAGAAGAGACCCAGTACTTC,CASSGGGLAEETQYF
.,TRBJ1-1,13,.,TRBV30,TGTGCCTGGAGTGACGGGAGGGGCACTGAAGCTTTCTTT,CAWSDGRGTEAFF
.,TRBJ2-4,17,.,TRBV18,TGTGCCAGCTCACCAATCCCAGGGGTGGTAGCCAAAAACATTCAGTACTTC,CASSPIPGVVAKNIQYF
TRBD2,TRBJ2-7,14,.,TRBV5-1,TGCGCCAGCAGCTTAGCGGGGGGGGAACGCGAGCAGTACTTC,CASSLAGGEREQYF
.,TRBJ2-2,17,.,TRBV5-1,TGCGCCAGCAGCTTTTCAGGGGCGATACTAAACACCGGGGAGCTGTTTTTT,CASSFSGAILNTGELFF
.,TRBJ2-5,15,.,TRBV4-3,TGCGCCAGCAGCCAAGAGCAGGGCCTCAAAGAGACCCAGTACTTC,CASSQEQGLKETQYF
.,TRBJ2-1,12,.,TRBV29-1,TGCAGCGTTGGGGACACCTACAATGAGCAGTTCTTC,CSVGDTYNEQFF
TRBD2,TRBJ2-2,16,few,TRBV19,TGTGCCAGTAGCCCTTATAGGACTAGCGGGTCCGGGGAGCTGTTTTTT,CASSPYRTSGSGELFF
.,TRBJ2-7,12,.,TRBV6-1,TGTGCCAGCAGCGCACCTAGGTTCGAGCAGTACTTC,CASSAPRFEQYF
TRBD1,TRBJ2-5,16,.,TRBV6-5,TGTGCCAGCAGATACGGGACAGGGACGTTCCAAGAGACCCAGTACTTC,CASRYGTGTFQETQYF